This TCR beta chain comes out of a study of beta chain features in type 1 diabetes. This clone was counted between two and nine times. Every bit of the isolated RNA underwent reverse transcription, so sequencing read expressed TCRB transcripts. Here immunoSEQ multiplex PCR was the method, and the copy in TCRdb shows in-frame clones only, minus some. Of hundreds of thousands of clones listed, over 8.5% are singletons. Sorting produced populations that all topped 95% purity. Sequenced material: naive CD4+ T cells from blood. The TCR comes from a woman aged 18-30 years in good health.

In DNA form, the CDR3 reads TGTGCCAGCAGCCTAGGAGGACGGTACGCAAACAGGGCTTCGGTGGCTTTCTTT. Translating gives CASSLGGRYANRASVAFF. The chain links TRBV5-4 to TRBJ1-1, with D possibly matching TRBD1 (6 bases). Between the trimmed V and J ends, which lost 4 bases and 11 bases, there was a span of 33 bases. Germline V lookup: CDR1 SGHNT, CDR2 YYREEE (reference sequence). The CDR3 covers 18 residues.